By its share, the clone carrying this T cell receptor beta chain is medium-sized. The data were obtained in a study of T cell clones after liver transplantation. Only in-frame clones appear in the TCRdb table, and some are missing; sequencing was by immunoSEQ multiplex PCR. The repertoire consists of 8,000 to 10,000 clones, with around 72% occurring once and the leading ten covering roughly 20%. Germline assignment: CDR1 SGHKS and CDR2 YYEKEE (reference sequence). The CDR3 covers 15 residues. Trimming at V came to 2 bases and at J to 2 bases, leaving 6 bases not matched to a gene. Sequences were derived from CD8+ T cells from blood, sampled at the approximately 16-month timepoint. The J gene is TRBJ2-7, the V gene TRBV5-5, with 8 bases matching TRBD1. The receptor's source is a human patient who received a liver transplant. Some T cells may originate from the graft donor. The CDR3 coding sequence is TGTGCCAGCAGCTTACCGACAGGGGCTCCCTACGAGCAGTACTTC. This encodes CASSLPTGAPYEQYF.